Detailed here is one T cell receptor (beta chain). In the original workflow: Amplification from reference gene primers served as the basis for estimated nucleated cell counts. Sequenced by immunoSEQ multiplex PCR; TCRdb stores in-frame clones only, minus some. From that table come the V and J calls and clone size; the DNA was used to work out D and trimming. The sample lists around 260,000 clones, approximately 87% occurring once. The data originate from a study of blood T cell repertoires in COVID-19. Study as a whole: Acute and convalescent COVID-19 samples came from the United States, Italy and Spain. The analysed material was cDNA or gDNA that came from T cells, B-cell-depleted T cells, or PBMCs.

CDR3 length: 17 amino acids. V was pared by 6 bases and J by 11 bases, with 30 bases between. Germline V gene data show CDR1 as MNHNY and CDR2 as SVGAGI (reference sequence). Sequencing was carried out using peripheral blood. The TCR was taken from a woman aged 40 to 49 who had recovered from COVID-19. The chain uses TRBV6-6 and TRBJ2-3; perhaps TRBD2 as D (5 bases). The CDR3 loop is CASSRLRVGHTIEGQYF. DNA of the CDR3: TGTGCCAGCAGCCGACTGAGGGTGGGTCACACGATTGAGGGGCAGTATTTT.